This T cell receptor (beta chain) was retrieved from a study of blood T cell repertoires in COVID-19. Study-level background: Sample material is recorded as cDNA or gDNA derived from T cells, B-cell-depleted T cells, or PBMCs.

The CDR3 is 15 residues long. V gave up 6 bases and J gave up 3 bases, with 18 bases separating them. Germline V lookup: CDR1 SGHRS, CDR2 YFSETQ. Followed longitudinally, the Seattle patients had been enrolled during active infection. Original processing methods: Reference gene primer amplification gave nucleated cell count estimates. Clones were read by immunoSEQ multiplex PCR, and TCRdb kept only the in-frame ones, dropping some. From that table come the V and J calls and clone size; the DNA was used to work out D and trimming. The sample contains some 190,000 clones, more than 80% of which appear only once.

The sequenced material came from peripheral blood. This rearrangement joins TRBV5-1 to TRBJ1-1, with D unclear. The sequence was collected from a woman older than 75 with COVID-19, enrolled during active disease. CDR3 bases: TGCGCCAGCACCCCCCTCTTGGGAGGAGACACTGAAGCTTTCTTT. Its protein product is CASTPLLGGDTEAFF.